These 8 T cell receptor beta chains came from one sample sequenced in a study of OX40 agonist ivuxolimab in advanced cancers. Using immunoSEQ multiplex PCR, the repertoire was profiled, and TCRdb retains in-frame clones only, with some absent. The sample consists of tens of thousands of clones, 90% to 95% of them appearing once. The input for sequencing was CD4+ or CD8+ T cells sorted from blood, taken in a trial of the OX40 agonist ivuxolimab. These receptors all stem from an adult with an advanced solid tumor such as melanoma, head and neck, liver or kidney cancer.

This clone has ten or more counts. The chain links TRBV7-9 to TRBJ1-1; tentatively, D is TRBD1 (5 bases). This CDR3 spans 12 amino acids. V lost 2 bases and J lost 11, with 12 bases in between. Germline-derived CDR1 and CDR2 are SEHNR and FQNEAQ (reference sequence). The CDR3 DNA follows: TGTGCCAGCAGCTTATGGGGGGGTGACGCTTTCTTT. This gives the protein CASSLWGGDAFF.

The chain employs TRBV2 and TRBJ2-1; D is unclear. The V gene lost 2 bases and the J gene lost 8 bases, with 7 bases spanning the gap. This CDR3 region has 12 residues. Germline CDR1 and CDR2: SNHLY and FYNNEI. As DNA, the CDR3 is TGTGCCAGCAGTGAACAGGTGTATGAGCAGTTCTTC. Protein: CASSEQVYEQFF.

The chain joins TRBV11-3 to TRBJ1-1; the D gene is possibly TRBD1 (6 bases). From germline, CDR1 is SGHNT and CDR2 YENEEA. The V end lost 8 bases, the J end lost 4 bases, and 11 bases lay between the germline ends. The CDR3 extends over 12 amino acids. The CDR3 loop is CASAGGGTEAFF. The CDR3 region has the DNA TGTGCCAGCGCGGGAGGGGGCACTGAAGCTTTCTTT.

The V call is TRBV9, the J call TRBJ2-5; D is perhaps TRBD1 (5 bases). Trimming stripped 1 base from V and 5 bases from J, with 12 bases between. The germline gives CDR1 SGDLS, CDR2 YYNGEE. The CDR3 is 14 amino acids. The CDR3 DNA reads TGTGCCAGCAGCGTACCCGACAGTAGTGAGACCCAGTACTTC. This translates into CASSVPDSSETQYF.

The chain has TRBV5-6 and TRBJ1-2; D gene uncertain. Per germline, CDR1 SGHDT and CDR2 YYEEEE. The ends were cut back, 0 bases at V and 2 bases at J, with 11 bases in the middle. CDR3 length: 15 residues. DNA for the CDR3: TGTGCCAGCAGCTTGGGAACGGTGTCGAACTATGGCTACACCTTC. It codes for CASSLGTVSNYGYTF.

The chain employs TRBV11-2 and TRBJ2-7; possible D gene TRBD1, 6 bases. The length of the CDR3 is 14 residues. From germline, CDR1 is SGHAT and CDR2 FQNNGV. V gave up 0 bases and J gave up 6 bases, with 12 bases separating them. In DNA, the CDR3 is TGTGCCAGCAGCTTAGAACCCGGACAGTTCGAGCAGTACTTC. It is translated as CASSLEPGQFEQYF.

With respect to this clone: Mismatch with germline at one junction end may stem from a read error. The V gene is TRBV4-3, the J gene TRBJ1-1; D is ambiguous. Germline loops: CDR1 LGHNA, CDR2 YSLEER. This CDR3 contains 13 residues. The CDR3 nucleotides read TGCGCCAGCAGCCAAGGAGGGAACGCTGAAGCTTTCTTT. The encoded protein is CASSQGGNAEAFF.

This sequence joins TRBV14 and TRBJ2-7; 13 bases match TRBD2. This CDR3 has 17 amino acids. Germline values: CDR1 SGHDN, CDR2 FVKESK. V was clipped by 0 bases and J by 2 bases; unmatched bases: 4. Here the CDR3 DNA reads TGTGCCAGCAGCCAAGAGGGACTAGCGGGATTTACCTACGAGCAGTACTTC. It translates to CASSQEGLAGFTYEQYF.